This TCR beta chain emerged from a study of post-analysis software for immune sequencing data. Points on this clonotype: Its antigen is unidentified.

Every TCR beta cDNA library bore unique molecular identifiers. Hundreds of thousands of cDNA molecules came from around 0.96 to 9.9 million T cells. TCRdb analysed the PCR reads with MiXCR anew, one entry per CDR3 protein. This sample carries some 690,000 distinct CDR3 sequences, approximately 60% of them seen once, and the ten largest clones take roughly 12%. Study-level points and caveats: A significant reduction in normalized Chao1 diversity was observed in multiple sclerosis patients versus controls. Patients showed TRBV5-6, TRBV5-1 and TRBV20-1 among five TRBV segments more frequent than in controls.

V shed 0 bases and J 0 bases; nucleotides not matched to a gene: 14. The CDR3 loop spans 21 amino acids. Germline V gene lookup returns CDR1 LGHNA and CDR2 YSLEER. Sequenced material: blood. The rearrangement joins TRBV4-3 to TRBJ2-3; 11 positions agree with TRBD2. This sequence originates from a girl aged 2 to 9 with multiple sclerosis. The CDR3 loop reads CASSQDRRTSGHLSSTDTQYF. Here the CDR3 DNA reads TGCGCCAGCAGCCAAGATAGGAGGACTAGCGGGCACCTATCTAGCACAGATACGCAGTATTTT.